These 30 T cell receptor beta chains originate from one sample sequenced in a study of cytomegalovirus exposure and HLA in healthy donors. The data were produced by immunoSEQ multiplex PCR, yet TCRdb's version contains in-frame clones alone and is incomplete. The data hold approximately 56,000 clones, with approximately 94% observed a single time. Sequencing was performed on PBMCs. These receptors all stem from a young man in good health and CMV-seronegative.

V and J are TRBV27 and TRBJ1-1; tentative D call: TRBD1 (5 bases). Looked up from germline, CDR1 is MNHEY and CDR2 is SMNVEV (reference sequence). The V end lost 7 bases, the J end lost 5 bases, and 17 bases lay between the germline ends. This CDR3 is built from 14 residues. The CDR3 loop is CASTYFRVTTEAFF. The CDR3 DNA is TGTGCCAGCACTTATTTCAGGGTTACGACTGAAGCTTTCTTT.

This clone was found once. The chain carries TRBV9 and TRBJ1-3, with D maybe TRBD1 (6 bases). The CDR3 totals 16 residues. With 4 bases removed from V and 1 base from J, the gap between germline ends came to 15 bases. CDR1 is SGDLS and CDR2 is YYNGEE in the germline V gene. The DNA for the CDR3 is TGTGCCAGCAGCTTACTCAGAGGGGGTTCTGGAAACACCATATATTTT. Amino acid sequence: CASSLLRGGSGNTIYF.

The CDR3 sequence: CASTRGREGYTF. The CDR3 bases are TGTGCCAGTACCAGGGGGCGCGAGGGCTACACCTTC. The chain links TRBV6-5 to TRBJ1-2, with 8 bases fitting TRBD1. Looked up from germline, CDR1 is MNHEY and CDR2 is SVGAGI. The CDR3 consists of 12 residues. V shed 9 bases, J shed 8 bases, and the junction held 8 bases outside the gene matches.

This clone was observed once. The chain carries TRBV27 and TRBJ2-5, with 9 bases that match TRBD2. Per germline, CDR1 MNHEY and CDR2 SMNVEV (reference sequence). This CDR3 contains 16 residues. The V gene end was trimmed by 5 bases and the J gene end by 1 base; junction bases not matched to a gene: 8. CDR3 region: CASSLGGSGSQETQYF. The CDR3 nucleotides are TGTGCCAGCAGTCTAGGGGGTAGCGGGAGCCAAGAGACCCAGTACTTC.

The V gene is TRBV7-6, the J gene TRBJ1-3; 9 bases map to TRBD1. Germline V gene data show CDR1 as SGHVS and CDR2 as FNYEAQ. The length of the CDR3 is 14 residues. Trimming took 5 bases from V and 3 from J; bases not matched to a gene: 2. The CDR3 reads CASSPTGGGNTIYF. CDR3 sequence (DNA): TGTGCCAGCAGCCCGACAGGGGGTGGAAACACCATATATTTT.

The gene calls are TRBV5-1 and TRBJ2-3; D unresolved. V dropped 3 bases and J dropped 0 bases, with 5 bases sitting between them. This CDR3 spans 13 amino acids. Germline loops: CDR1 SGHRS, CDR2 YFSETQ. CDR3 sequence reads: CASSSTSTDTQYF. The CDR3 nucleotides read TGCGCCAGCAGCTCTACTAGCACAGATACGCAGTATTTT.

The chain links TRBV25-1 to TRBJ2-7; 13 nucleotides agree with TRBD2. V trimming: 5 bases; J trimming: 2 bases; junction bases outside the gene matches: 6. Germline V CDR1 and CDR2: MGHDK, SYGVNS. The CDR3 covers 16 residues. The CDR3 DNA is TGTGCCAGCAGTCTACCCGGGACTAGCGGGACCTACGAGCAGTACTTC. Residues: CASSLPGTSGTYEQYF.

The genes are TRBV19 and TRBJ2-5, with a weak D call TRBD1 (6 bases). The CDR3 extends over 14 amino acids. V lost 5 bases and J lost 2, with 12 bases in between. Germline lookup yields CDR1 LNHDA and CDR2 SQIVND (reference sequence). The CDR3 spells CASSRRTAQETQYF. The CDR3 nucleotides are TGTGCCAGTAGTCGGCGGACAGCACAAGAGACCCAGTACTTC.

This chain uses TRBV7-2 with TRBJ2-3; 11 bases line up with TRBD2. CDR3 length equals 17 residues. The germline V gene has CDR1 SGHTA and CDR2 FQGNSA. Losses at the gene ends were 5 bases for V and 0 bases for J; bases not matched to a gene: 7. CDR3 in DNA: TGTGCCAGCAGCCGATACGGGACTAGCGGAAGCACAGATACGCAGTATTTT. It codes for CASSRYGTSGSTDTQYF.

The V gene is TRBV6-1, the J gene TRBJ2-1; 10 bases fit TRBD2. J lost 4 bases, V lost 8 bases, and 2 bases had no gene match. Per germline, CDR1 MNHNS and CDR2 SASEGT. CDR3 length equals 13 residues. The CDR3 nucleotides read TGTGCCAGCTCGGGACTAGCGTACAATGAGCAGTTCTTC. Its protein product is CASSGLAYNEQFF.

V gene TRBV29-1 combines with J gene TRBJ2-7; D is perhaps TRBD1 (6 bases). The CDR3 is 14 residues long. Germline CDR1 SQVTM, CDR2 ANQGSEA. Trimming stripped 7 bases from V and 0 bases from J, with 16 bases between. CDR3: CSALDRTNSYEQYF. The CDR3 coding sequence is TGCAGCGCCCTAGACAGGACGAACTCCTACGAGCAGTACTTC.

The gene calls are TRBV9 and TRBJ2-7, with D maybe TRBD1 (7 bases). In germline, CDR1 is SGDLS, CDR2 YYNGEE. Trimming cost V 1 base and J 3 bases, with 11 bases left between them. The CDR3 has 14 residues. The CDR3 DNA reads TGTGCCAGCAGCGTACAGGGGGGCAGCTACGAGCAGTACTTC. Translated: CASSVQGGSYEQYF.

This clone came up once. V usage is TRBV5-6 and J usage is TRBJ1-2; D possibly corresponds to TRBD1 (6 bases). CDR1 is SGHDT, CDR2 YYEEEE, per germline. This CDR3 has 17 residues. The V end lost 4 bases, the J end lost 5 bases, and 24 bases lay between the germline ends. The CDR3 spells CASSPITHGGREYGYTF. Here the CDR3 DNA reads TGTGCCAGCAGCCCTATAACTCATGGGGGCAGGGAATATGGCTACACCTTC.

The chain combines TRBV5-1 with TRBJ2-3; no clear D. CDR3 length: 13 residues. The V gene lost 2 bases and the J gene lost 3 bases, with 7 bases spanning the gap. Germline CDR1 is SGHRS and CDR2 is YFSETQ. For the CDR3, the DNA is TGCGCCAGCAGCTTTGGCCCTACAGATACGCAGTATTTT. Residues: CASSFGPTDTQYF.

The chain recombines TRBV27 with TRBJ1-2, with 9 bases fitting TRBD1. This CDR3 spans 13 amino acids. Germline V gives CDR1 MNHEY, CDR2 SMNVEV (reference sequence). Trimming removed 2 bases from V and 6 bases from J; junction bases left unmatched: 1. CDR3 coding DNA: TGTGCCAGCAGTTTACGGACAGGGGATGGCTACACCTTC. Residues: CASSLRTGDGYTF.

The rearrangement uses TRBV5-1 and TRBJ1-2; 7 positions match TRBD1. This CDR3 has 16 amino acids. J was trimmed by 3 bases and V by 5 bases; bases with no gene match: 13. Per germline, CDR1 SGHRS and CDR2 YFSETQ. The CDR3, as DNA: TGCGCCAGCAGTTTCGGGAGGGGGCGCCAGGACTATGGCTACACCTTC. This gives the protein CASSFGRGRQDYGYTF. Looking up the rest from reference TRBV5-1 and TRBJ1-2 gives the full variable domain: KAGVTQTPRYLIKTRGQQVTLSCSPISGHRSVSWYQQTPGQGLQFLFEYFSETQRNKGNFPGRFSGRQFSNSRSEMNVSTLELGDSALYLCASSFGRGRQDYGYTFGSGTRLTVV.

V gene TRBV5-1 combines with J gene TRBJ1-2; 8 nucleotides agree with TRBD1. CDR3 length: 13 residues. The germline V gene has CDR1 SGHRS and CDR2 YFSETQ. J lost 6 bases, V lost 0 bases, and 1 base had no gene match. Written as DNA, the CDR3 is TGCGCCAGCAGCTTGGACAGGGGGAATGGCTACACCTTC. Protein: CASSLDRGNGYTF.

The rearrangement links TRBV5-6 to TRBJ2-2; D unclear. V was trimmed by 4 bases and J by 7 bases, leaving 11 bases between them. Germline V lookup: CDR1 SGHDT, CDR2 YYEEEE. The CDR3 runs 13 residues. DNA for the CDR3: TGTGCCAGCAGCCCCCCTGTCAGCGGGGAGCTGTTTTTT. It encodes CASSPPVSGELFF.

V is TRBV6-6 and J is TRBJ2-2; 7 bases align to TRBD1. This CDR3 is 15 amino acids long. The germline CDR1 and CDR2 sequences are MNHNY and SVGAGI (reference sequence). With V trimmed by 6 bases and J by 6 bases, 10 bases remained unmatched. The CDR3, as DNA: TGTGCCAGCAGGGGAGACAGGGAAGATTCCGGGGAGCTGTTTTTT. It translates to CASRGDREDSGELFF.

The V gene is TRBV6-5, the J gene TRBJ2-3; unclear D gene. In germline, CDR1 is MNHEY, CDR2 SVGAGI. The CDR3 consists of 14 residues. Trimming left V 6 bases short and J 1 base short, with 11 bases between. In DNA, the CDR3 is TGTGCCAGCAGCATCATAAGAGGCACAGATACGCAGTATTTT. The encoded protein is CASSIIRGTDTQYF.

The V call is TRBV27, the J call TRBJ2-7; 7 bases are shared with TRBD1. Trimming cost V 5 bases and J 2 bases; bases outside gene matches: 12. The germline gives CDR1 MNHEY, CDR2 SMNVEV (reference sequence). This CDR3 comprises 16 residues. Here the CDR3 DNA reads TGTGCCAGCAGTCCCCCCCGACAGGGAAGACCCTACGAGCAGTACTTC. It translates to CASSPPRQGRPYEQYF.

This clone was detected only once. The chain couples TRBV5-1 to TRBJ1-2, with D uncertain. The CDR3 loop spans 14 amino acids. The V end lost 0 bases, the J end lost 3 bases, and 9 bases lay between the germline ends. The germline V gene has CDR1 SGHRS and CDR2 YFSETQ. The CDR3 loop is CASSLDGGYYGYTF. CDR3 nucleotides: TGCGCCAGCAGCTTGGACGGAGGATACTATGGCTACACCTTC.

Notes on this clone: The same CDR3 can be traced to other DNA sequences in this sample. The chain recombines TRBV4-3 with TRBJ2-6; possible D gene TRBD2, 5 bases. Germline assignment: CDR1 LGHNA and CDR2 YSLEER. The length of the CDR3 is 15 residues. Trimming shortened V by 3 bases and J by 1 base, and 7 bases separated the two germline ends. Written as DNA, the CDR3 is TGCGCCAGCAGCCAGGACTTTTCTGGGGCCAACGTCCTGACTTTC. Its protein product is CASSQDFSGANVLTF.

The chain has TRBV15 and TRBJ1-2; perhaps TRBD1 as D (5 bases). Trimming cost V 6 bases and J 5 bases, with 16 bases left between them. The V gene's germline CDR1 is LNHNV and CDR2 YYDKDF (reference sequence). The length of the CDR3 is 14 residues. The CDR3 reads CATSPPGGKYGYTF. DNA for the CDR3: TGTGCCACCAGTCCGCCGGGGGGGAAATATGGCTACACCTTC.

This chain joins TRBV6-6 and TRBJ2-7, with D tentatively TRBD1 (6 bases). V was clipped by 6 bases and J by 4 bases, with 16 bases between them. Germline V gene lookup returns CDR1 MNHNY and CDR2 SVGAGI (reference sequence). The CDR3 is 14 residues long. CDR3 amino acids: CASSSAGGSYEQYF. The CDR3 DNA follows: TGTGCCAGCAGCTCGGCTGGGGGCTCGTACGAGCAGTACTTC.

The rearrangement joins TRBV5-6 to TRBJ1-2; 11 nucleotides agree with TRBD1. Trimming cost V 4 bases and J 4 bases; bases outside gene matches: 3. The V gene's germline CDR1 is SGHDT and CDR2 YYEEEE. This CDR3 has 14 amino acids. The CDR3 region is CASSRGQGVYGYTF. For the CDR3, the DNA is TGTGCCAGCAGCCGGGGACAGGGGGTCTATGGCTACACCTTC.

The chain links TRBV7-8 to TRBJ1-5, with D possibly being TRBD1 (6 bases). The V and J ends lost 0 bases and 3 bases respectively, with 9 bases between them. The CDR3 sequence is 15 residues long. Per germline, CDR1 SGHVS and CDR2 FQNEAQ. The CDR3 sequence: CASSLAGGNNQPQHF. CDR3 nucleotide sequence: TGTGCCAGCAGCTTAGCAGGGGGAAACAATCAGCCCCAGCATTTT.

The CDR3 DNA reads TGTGCCAGCAGCGGGTTCCTTTTAGCGGGAGGAAACGAGCAGTACTTC. This encodes CASSGFLLAGGNEQYF. The J gene is TRBJ2-7, the V gene TRBV7-2; 10 bases match TRBD2. CDR1 and CDR2 (germline): SGHTA, FQGNSA. V lost 5 bases to trimming and J lost 5 bases; unmatched junction nucleotides: 12. CDR3 size: 16 residues.

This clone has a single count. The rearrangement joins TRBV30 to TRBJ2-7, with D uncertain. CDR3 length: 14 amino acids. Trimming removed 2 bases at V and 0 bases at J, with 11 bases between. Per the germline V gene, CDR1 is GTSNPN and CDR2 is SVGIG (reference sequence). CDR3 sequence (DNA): TGTGCCTGGAGTAGCCGACTGAGCTCCTACGAGCAGTACTTC. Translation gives CAWSSRLSSYEQYF.

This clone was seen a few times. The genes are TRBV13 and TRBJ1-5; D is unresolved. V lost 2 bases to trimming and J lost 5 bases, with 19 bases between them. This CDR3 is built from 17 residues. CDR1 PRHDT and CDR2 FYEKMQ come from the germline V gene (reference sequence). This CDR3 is CASSLYPRRAPDQPQHF. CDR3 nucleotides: TGTGCCAGCAGCTTATACCCCCGGAGGGCACCCGATCAGCCCCAGCATTTT.